This T cell receptor (beta chain) was documented in a study of blood T cell repertoires in COVID-19. Study-level information: COVID-19 samples from acute and convalescent phases originated in the United States, Italy and Spain. The cDNA or gDNA used as material had been derived from T cells, B-cell-depleted T cells, or PBMCs.

The CDR3 totals 15 residues. In germline, CDR1 is ENHRY, CDR2 SYGVKD. The V end was cut by 5 bases, the J end by 0 bases, with 10 bases between. As handled by the study authors: Amplification with reference gene primers provided the estimates of nucleated cell counts. TCRdb's table, derived via immunoSEQ multiplex PCR, lists solely in-frame clones and lacks some. V and J calls and clone size follow that table, whereas D and trimming were derived from the DNA. The sample holds some 80,000 clones, over 70% seen once. The specimen sequenced was peripheral blood. J is TRBJ2-2 and V is TRBV10-3; TRBD1 might be the D (5 bases). The sequence was collected from a human donor in a cohort sampled during active COVID-19. CDR3 in DNA: TGTGCCATCAGTCCAGACAGTGCGAACACCGGGGAGCTGTTTTTT. Protein product: CAISPDSANTGELFF.